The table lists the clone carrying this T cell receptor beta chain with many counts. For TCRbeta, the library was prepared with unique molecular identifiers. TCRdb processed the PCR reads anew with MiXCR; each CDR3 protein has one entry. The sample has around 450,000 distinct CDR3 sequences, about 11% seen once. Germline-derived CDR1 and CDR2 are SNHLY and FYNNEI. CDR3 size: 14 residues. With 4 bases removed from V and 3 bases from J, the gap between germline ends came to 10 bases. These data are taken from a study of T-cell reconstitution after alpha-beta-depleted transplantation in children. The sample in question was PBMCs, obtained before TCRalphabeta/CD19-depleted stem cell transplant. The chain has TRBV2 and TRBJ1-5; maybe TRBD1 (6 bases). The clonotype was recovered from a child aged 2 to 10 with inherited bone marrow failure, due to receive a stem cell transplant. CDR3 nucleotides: TGTGCCAGCAGTGTCGACAGGCTCAATCAGCCCCAGCATTTT. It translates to CASSVDRLNQPQHF.